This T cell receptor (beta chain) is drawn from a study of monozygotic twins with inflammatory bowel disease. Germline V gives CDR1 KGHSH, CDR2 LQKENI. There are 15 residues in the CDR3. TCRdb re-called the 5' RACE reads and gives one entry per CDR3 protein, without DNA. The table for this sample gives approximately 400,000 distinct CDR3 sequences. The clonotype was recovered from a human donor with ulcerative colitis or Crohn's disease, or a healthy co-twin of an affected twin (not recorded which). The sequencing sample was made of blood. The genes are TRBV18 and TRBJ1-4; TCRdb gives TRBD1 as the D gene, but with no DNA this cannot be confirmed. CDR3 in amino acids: CASSPPGQGGEKLFF.